A single T cell receptor beta chain is shown here with its context. Its matching antigen is unknown. This sample was taken from a study of cytomegalovirus exposure and HLA in healthy donors. Study outcomes and limitations: Fewer N-insertions than the roughly 600-donor mean were reportedly shown by an Asian-associated ancestry cluster in a later analysis. It was assumed in the presence/absence analyses that sequencing depth was roughly uniform across donors. What a later analysis showed was that several of the most significant clusters appeared linked to common viral pathogens.

The study ran its PCR with 60 Vbeta and 13 Jbeta primers. TCRdb keeps only in-frame clones here, not all; method: immunoSEQ multiplex PCR. The sample records roughly 120,000 clones, roughly 60% being singletons. Germline CDR1 and CDR2: SGDLS and YYNGEE. The ends lost 5 bases at V and 0 bases at J; junction bases unmatched: 14. The CDR3 has 17 amino acids. Sequencing used PBMCs. The chain joins TRBV9 to TRBJ2-7; 7 nucleotides line up with TRBD1. The sequence was collected from a man aged 35-49 years in good health and CMV-seropositive. The CDR3 reads CASSLTSGQVSSYEQYF. Written as DNA, the CDR3 is TGTGCCAGCAGTCTGACGAGTGGACAGGTTAGCTCCTACGAGCAGTACTTC.